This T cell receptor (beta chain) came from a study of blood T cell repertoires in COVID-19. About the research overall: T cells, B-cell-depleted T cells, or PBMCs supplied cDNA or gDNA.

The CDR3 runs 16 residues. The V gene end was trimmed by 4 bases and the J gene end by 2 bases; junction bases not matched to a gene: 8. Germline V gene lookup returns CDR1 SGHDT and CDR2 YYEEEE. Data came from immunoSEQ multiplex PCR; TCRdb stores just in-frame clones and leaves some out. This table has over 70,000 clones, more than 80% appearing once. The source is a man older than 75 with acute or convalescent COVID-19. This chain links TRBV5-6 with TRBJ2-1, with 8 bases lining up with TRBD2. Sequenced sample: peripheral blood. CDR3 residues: CASSTQAGVAYNEQFF. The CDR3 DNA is TGTGCCAGCAGCACCCAAGCGGGAGTTGCCTACAATGAGCAGTTCTTC.